The entry below gives a single T cell receptor beta chain sequence along with its context. These data come from a study of hypomethylating agent response in myelodysplastic syndrome. This CDR3 spans 16 amino acids. Germline CDR1 reads SGHTS; CDR2 reads YDEGEE. V lost 1 base, J lost 2 bases, and 5 bases stayed unmatched. At survey resolution, around 400 ng of DNA per sample was split into two 200 ng replicates. Using immunoSEQ multiplex PCR, the repertoire was profiled, and TCRdb retains in-frame clones only, with some absent. The sample lists nearly 3,500 clones, roughly 82% occurring once. J is TRBJ2-3 and V is TRBV5-8; 9 bases map to TRBD1. Sequencing was performed on bone marrow, taken before or after starting hypomethylating agent treatment for myelodysplastic syndrome (not recorded which). The TCR comes from a human donor with myelodysplastic syndrome. The DNA of the CDR3 is TGTGCCAGCAGCTTGTTAACAGGGGGCCTCACAGATACGCAGTATTTT. It yields the protein CASSLLTGGLTDTQYF.